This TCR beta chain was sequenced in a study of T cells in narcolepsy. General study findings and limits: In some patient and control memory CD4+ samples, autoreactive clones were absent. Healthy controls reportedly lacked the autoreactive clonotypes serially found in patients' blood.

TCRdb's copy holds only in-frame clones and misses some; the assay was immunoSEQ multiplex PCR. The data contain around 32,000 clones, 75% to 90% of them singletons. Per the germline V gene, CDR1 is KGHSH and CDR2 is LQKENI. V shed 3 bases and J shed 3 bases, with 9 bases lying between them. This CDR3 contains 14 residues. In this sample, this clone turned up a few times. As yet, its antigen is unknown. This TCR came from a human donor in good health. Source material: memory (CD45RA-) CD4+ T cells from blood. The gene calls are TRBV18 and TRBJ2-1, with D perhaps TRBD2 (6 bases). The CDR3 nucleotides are TGTGCCAGCTCACCTGGAGGGCTCTACAATGAGCAGTTCTTC. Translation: CASSPGGLYNEQFF.